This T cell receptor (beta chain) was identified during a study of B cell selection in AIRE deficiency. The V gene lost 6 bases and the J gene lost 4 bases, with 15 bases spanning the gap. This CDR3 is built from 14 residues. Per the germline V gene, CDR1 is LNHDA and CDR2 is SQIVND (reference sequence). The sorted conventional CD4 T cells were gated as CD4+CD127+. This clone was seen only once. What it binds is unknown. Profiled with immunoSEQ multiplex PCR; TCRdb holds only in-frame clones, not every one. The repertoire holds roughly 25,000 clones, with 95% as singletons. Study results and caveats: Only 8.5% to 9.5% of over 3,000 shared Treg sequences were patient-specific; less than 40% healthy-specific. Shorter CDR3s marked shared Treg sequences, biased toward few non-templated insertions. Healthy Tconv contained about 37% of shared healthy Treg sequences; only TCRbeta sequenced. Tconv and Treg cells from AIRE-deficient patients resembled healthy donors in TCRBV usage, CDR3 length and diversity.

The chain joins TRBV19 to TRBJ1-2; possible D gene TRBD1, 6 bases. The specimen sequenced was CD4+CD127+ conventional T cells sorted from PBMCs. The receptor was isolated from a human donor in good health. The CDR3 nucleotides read TGTGCCAGTAGCGAACAGGGCCCCGGCTATGGCTACACCTTC. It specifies CASSEQGPGYGYTF. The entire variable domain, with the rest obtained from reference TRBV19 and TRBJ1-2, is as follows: DGGITQSPKYLFRKEGQNVTLSCEQNLNHDAMYWYRQDPGQGLRLIYYSQIVNDFQKGDIAEGYSVSREKKESFPLTVTSAQKNPTAFYLCASSEQGPGYGYTFGSGTRLTVV.